This is a list of T cell receptor beta chains from one sample in a study of blood T cell repertoires in COVID-19. TCRdb's table, derived via immunoSEQ multiplex PCR, lists solely in-frame clones and lacks some. The sample includes about 200,000 clones, roughly four fifths seen only once; the top ten take roughly 6.9%. The sample comprised peripheral blood. The receptors here all came from a human donor with acute or convalescent COVID-19. The donor label of this sample is uncertain. The conserved cysteine and the conserved F or W are not part of the CDR3 here. D genes are given only for firm matches. Only some rows state a clone size, as once, few, many or a class for expanded clones.

v_call: TRBV7-9; clone_size: -; j_call: TRBJ2-5; d_call: -; cdr3_aa: ASSLAHGGQTETQY
v_call: TRBV21-1; clone_size: once; j_call: TRBJ2-7; d_call: -; cdr3_aa: ASSKENSGSLKYEQY
v_call: TRBV19; clone_size: -; j_call: TRBJ2-1; d_call: -; cdr3_aa: ASSWGENEQF
v_call: TRBV7-2; clone_size: -; j_call: TRBJ2-5; d_call: -; cdr3_aa: ASSLVGAETQY
v_call: TRBV7-2; clone_size: -; j_call: TRBJ2-4; d_call: TRBD1; cdr3_aa: ASSPGGVRGNIQY
v_call: TRBV27; clone_size: once; j_call: TRBJ2-7; d_call: -; cdr3_aa: ASSLGVQTGFGYEQY
v_call: TRBV5-4; clone_size: -; j_call: TRBJ2-2; d_call: TRBD1; cdr3_aa: ASSLDRDTGELF
v_call: TRBV6-6; clone_size: -; j_call: TRBJ1-2; d_call: -; cdr3_aa: ASSSSVDIYGYT
v_call: TRBV12-3/TRBV12-4; clone_size: -; j_call: TRBJ2-5; d_call: -; cdr3_aa: ASSYRETQY
v_call: TRBV19; clone_size: -; j_call: TRBJ1-5; d_call: TRBD1; cdr3_aa: ASSRDRGQNQPQH
v_call: TRBV27; clone_size: -; j_call: TRBJ2-1; d_call: -; cdr3_aa: ASSLSHPRGLEF
v_call: TRBV9; clone_size: once; j_call: TRBJ1-5; d_call: -; cdr3_aa: ASSVGAALNQPQH
v_call: TRBV4-1; clone_size: -; j_call: TRBJ1-3; d_call: -; cdr3_aa: ASSQDEGGTGNTIY
v_call: TRBV27; clone_size: once; j_call: TRBJ2-7; d_call: -; cdr3_aa: ASSYSRRAYEQY
v_call: TRBV18; clone_size: -; j_call: TRBJ2-7; d_call: TRBD2; cdr3_aa: ASSPGLAGGPPY
v_call: TRBV19; clone_size: -; j_call: TRBJ2-6; d_call: -; cdr3_aa: ASIPGGLGANVLT
v_call: TRBV6-5; clone_size: -; j_call: TRBJ1-5; d_call: -; cdr3_aa: ASRPGGWGPQH
v_call: TRBV19; clone_size: few; j_call: TRBJ1-1; d_call: -; cdr3_aa: ASKSGLNRMNTEAF
v_call: TRBV5-1; clone_size: -; j_call: TRBJ2-5; d_call: TRBD1; cdr3_aa: ASSLETGGRETQY
v_call: TRBV7-3; clone_size: once; j_call: TRBJ2-4; d_call: TRBD1; cdr3_aa: ASSLSGRGPGKNIQY
v_call: TRBV6-1; clone_size: -; j_call: TRBJ1-2; d_call: -; cdr3_aa: ASSEQGLGYT
v_call: TRBV6-5; clone_size: once; j_call: TRBJ2-4; d_call: -; cdr3_aa: ASSSSELGKNIQY
v_call: TRBV29-1; clone_size: -; j_call: TRBJ1-1; d_call: -; cdr3_aa: SVEGGWQDRGVLNTEAF
v_call: TRBV5-1; clone_size: once; j_call: TRBJ1-2; d_call: TRBD1; cdr3_aa: ASSITGTGGVGYT
v_call: TRBV29-1; clone_size: -; j_call: TRBJ1-2; d_call: TRBD1; cdr3_aa: SGAEDRGQYGYT
v_call: TRBV6-2/TRBV6-3; clone_size: -; j_call: TRBJ1-5; d_call: -; cdr3_aa: ASSSRGGINGNQPQH
v_call: TRBV30; clone_size: -; j_call: TRBJ1-6; d_call: -; cdr3_aa: AWTPTGPGTYNSPLH
v_call: TRBV30; clone_size: once; j_call: TRBJ1-3; d_call: -; cdr3_aa: AWSGSGNTIY
v_call: TRBV7-3; clone_size: -; j_call: TRBJ2-3; d_call: TRBD1; cdr3_aa: ASSPRGGVGTDTQY
v_call: TRBV7-9; clone_size: -; j_call: TRBJ1-2; d_call: -; cdr3_aa: ASSLVETGYYGYT
v_call: TRBV19; clone_size: few; j_call: TRBJ2-4; d_call: -; cdr3_aa: ASSIHPKTKNIQY
v_call: TRBV19; clone_size: -; j_call: TRBJ1-5; d_call: -; cdr3_aa: ASNPGRQLGNQPQH
v_call: TRBV27; clone_size: few; j_call: TRBJ1-2; d_call: TRBD1; cdr3_aa: ASSHRQGNYGYT
v_call: TRBV6-4; clone_size: -; j_call: TRBJ1-1; d_call: -; cdr3_aa: ASSGEMNTEAF
v_call: TRBV6-5; clone_size: few; j_call: TRBJ1-4; d_call: TRBD1; cdr3_aa: ASSRQGAEDEKLF
v_call: TRBV29-1; clone_size: -; j_call: TRBJ1-1; d_call: TRBD1; cdr3_aa: SGTGDREAF
v_call: TRBV28; clone_size: few; j_call: TRBJ2-1; d_call: TRBD1; cdr3_aa: ASSETQGASEQF
v_call: TRBV7-3; clone_size: -; j_call: TRBJ2-3; d_call: -; cdr3_aa: ASSPGTPDTDTQY
v_call: TRBV6-2/TRBV6-3; clone_size: -; j_call: TRBJ2-2; d_call: TRBD2; cdr3_aa: ASSYSTSGRPNTGELF
v_call: TRBV4-2; clone_size: -; j_call: TRBJ2-1; d_call: -; cdr3_aa: ASSRERSPPYNEQF
v_call: TRBV5-1; clone_size: -; j_call: TRBJ1-5; d_call: TRBD1; cdr3_aa: ASSTLGTGQPQH
v_call: TRBV5-5; clone_size: -; j_call: TRBJ2-1; d_call: -; cdr3_aa: ASSSGGYNEQF
v_call: TRBV30; clone_size: -; j_call: TRBJ1-2; d_call: TRBD1; cdr3_aa: ACADRSNYGYT
v_call: TRBV7-8; clone_size: -; j_call: TRBJ1-2; d_call: -; cdr3_aa: ASSLVVTRGYT
v_call: TRBV5-1; clone_size: -; j_call: TRBJ1-1; d_call: -; cdr3_aa: ASSLFPTDLNTEAF
v_call: TRBV5-1; clone_size: -; j_call: TRBJ2-1; d_call: TRBD2; cdr3_aa: ASRPRDRGTSGSIYEQF
v_call: TRBV3-1/TRBV3-2; clone_size: -; j_call: TRBJ2-3; d_call: TRBD2; cdr3_aa: ASSQGGGSGSTDTQY
v_call: TRBV5-1; clone_size: -; j_call: TRBJ2-3; d_call: TRBD2; cdr3_aa: ASRGLAGGQDTQY
v_call: TRBV6-6; clone_size: -; j_call: TRBJ1-5; d_call: TRBD1; cdr3_aa: ASSQKFPGQANNQPQH
v_call: TRBV7-9; clone_size: -; j_call: TRBJ1-4; d_call: -; cdr3_aa: ASSQRGNEKLF
v_call: TRBV12-2; clone_size: -; j_call: TRBJ2-5; d_call: -; cdr3_aa: ASRLEVIGNCRETQY
v_call: TRBV2; clone_size: -; j_call: TRBJ1-3; d_call: -; cdr3_aa: ASSEVRGSGNTIY
v_call: TRBV5-8; clone_size: -; j_call: TRBJ1-6; d_call: TRBD1; cdr3_aa: ASSPGTGASPLH
v_call: TRBV7-9; clone_size: -; j_call: TRBJ2-2; d_call: -; cdr3_aa: ASSPRSSARTGELF
v_call: TRBV7-2; clone_size: -; j_call: TRBJ2-1; d_call: TRBD2; cdr3_aa: ASSLGGLASSYNEQF
v_call: TRBV19; clone_size: -; j_call: TRBJ2-3; d_call: TRBD1; cdr3_aa: ARQGTDTQY
v_call: TRBV4-2; clone_size: few; j_call: TRBJ2-2; d_call: TRBD2; cdr3_aa: ASSQDSASGRNTGELF